The TCR beta chain under discussion was sequenced for a study of T cell responses to AZD1222 COVID-19 vaccine. Study background: Whether given at about 4 or about 12 weeks, second doses were pooled. Study-wide results and caveats: Researchers report vaccine-associated CD4 TCRs spanning spike, with dominance at 160-218 and 743-854. Unmutated variant regions reportedly attract nearly half of all spike-specific TCRs. Donors in the cohort were predominantly white British and more often female, and clonal diversity was possibly underestimated.

The repertoire was sequenced with immunoSEQ multiplex PCR; TCRdb's copy has only in-frame clones and lacks some. The sample has 100,000 to 150,000 clones; 92% are singletons. Remarks on this clone: Antigen specificity is unknown.

This TCR came from an adult in good health. This sample comprised peripheral blood, obtained on day 0 of AZD1222 vaccination.

The CDR3 loop is CASSTAGGLDTQYF. CDR3 coding DNA: TGTGCCAGCAGCACAGCGGGAGGGTTAGATACGCAGTATTTT. The chain couples TRBV7-9 to TRBJ2-3; 10 positions agree with TRBD2. The CDR3 length is 14 residues. Germline V gene lookup returns CDR1 SEHNR and CDR2 FQNEAQ (reference sequence). Trimming removed 5 bases from V and 5 bases from J; junction bases left unmatched: 4.